What follows describes a single TCR beta chain. Its antigen is unidentified. These data come from a study of radiotherapy plus CTLA-4 blockade in lung cancer. General observations from the study: TCR clones originating in tumors grew in number in blood after radiotherapy plus ipilimumab. Early blood T cell clone dynamics, with interferon-beta, were reported to best predict response.

The study gave focal radiation plus ipilimumab CTLA-4 blockade to patients with chemo-refractory metastatic non-small-cell lung cancer. The CDR3 is made up of 15 amino acids. Per germline, CDR1 MDHEN and CDR2 SYDVKM. Trimming took 7 bases from V and 0 from J, leaving 12 bases between them. This table comes from immunoSEQ multiplex PCR, and its TCRdb copy is limited to in-frame clones, with some not included. Of approximately 83,000 clones detected, around 76% appear once; the ten largest clones hold 4%. This chain joins TRBV28 and TRBJ2-2, with D uncertain. Sequencing was performed on peripheral blood, taken from a patient treated with radiotherapy plus ipilimumab. The TCR comes from a human donor with non-small cell lung cancer who had a partial response to radiotherapy plus ipilimumab. Some clones in this sample may be carry-over from other donors' samples. The CDR3 region has the DNA TGTGCCAGCACTTCTAACCTAGCGAACACCGGGGAGCTGTTTTTT. Protein product: CASTSNLANTGELFF.